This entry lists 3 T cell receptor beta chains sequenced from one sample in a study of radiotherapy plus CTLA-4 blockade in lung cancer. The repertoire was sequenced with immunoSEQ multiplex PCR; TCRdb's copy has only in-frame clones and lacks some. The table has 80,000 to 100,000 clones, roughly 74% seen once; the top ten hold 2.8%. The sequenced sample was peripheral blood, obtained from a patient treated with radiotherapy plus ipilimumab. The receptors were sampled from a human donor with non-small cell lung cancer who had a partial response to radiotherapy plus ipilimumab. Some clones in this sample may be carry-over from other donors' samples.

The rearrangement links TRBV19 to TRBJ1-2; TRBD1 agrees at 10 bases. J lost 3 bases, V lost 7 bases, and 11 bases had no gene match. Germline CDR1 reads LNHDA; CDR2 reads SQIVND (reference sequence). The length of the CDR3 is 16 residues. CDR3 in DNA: TGTGCCAGTAAAACGAGACAGGGGGCGGGAGACTATGGCTACACCTTC. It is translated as CASKTRQGAGDYGYTF.

Written as DNA, the CDR3 is TGTGCCAGCACCTATTGGACTGAGAGTGAAAAACTGTTTTTT. It encodes CASTYWTESEKLFF. The genes are TRBV11-2 and TRBJ1-4; D call uncertain. This CDR3 is 14 amino acids long. V lost 7 bases to trimming and J lost 7 bases, with 16 bases between them. Germline CDR1 is SGHAT and CDR2 is FQNNGV.

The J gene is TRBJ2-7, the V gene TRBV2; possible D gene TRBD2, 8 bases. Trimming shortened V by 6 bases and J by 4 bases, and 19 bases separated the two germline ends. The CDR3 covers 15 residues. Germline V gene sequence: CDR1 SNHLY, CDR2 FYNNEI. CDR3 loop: CASRRAGRGPYEQYF. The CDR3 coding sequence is TGTGCCAGCAGGAGAGCCGGGAGGGGGCCGTACGAGCAGTACTTC.